These 5 T cell receptor beta chains share one sample of origin, sequenced in a study of Tregs in tolerant kidney transplant recipients. Assay used: immunoSEQ multiplex PCR; TCRdb lists only in-frame clones, some missing. Of about 88,000 clones listed, over 85% are singletons. What was sequenced was CD8+ T cells from blood. The receptors stem from a human donor in good health.

The V call is TRBV21-1, the J call TRBJ2-7; TRBD2, the table's D call, was not compared with the DNA. TRBV21-1 is termed a pseudogene. CDR3 length: 15 residues. The CDR3 sequence is CASSKEERENYEQYF. The CDR3 nucleotides are TGTGCCAGCAGCAAAGAGGAGCGGGAGAACTACGAGCAGTACTTC.

This clone was recorded a few times. The chain joins TRBV6-5 to TRBJ2-5; 8 nucleotides align to TRBD1. Germline CDR1 and CDR2: MNHEY and SVGAGI. The CDR3 runs 15 residues. With V trimmed by 6 bases and J by 5 bases, 11 bases remained unmatched. The CDR3 region has the DNA TGTGCCAGCAGCCGAAGGACAGGGCCTCTTGAGACCCAGTACTTC. Translated, it gives CASSRRTGPLETQYF.

As concerns this clone: Different DNA sequences within this sample yield the same CDR3. The chain employs TRBV6-5 and TRBJ1-1; the match to TRBD1 covers 9 bases. V lost 2 bases, J lost 4 bases, and 2 bases stayed unmatched. The CDR3 spans 14 residues. Germline V gene sequence: CDR1 MNHEY, CDR2 SVGAGI. The CDR3 nucleotides are TGTGCCAGCAGTTACACAGGGGGCGGCACTGAAGCTTTCTTT. It is translated as CASSYTGGGTEAFF.

The genes are TRBV15 and TRBJ2-5; 7 bases are shared with TRBD2. V was pared by 3 bases and J by 1 base, with 11 bases of the junction left unmatched. The germline V gene encodes CDR1 LNHNV and CDR2 YYDKDF (reference sequence). This CDR3 region has 17 residues. The chain's CDR3 is CATSSLPQVAGQETQYF. CDR3 DNA: TGTGCCACCAGCAGTCTCCCCCAGGTAGCGGGCCAAGAGACCCAGTACTTC.

This rearrangement joins TRBV18 to TRBJ2-1; D may correspond to TRBD1 or TRBD2 (6 bases each). V was clipped by 6 bases and J by 5 bases, with 14 bases between them. Germline lookup yields CDR1 KGHSH and CDR2 LQKENI. This CDR3 contains 14 residues. The CDR3 loop is CASSPPGAHNEQFF. The CDR3 DNA reads TGTGCCAGCTCCCCCCCGGGGGCCCACAATGAGCAGTTCTTC.